These 19 T cell receptor beta chains were all obtained from the same sample, sequenced in a study of regulatory T cells in long-lasting Graves disease. Relying on iRepertoire HTBI primers and Arm-PCR of CDR3 regions, the team built TCR beta libraries. TCRdb re-derived calls from the multiplex PCR reads in MiXCR, one entry per CDR3 protein. The repertoire holds 500,000 or so distinct CDR3 sequences, with 12% to 15% as singletons. Time point of the sample: newly diagnosed GD, antithyroid drugs for less than 3 months. There was RNA extracted from PBMCs, and the TCR library was made from it. The sample was also linked to a second study, of T cells in Graves' hyperthyroidism and ophthalmopathy.

This material consisted of peripheral blood mononuclear cells (PBMCs), taken at new diagnosis, from a patient treated with antithyroid drugs. The receptors stem from a woman between 50 and 59 years old with Graves disease.

This clonotype was found many times. The rearrangement joins TRBV3-1 to TRBJ2-3, with TRBD2 matching over 10 bases. CDR1 and CDR2 (germline): LGHDT, YNNKEL (reference sequence). The CDR3 loop spans 15 amino acids. V shed 0 bases and J 5 bases; nucleotides not matched to a gene: 2. The DNA for the CDR3 is TGTGCCAGCAGCCAAGATCGACTAGCGGGAGATACGCAGTATTTT. It encodes CASSQDRLAGDTQYF.

At least ten counts were recorded for this clonotype. V gene TRBV27 combines with J gene TRBJ2-3; D remains ambiguous. Germline loops: CDR1 MNHEY, CDR2 SMNVEV (reference sequence). This CDR3 has 16 amino acids. Trimming took 6 bases from V and 1 from J, leaving 17 bases between them. CDR3 protein: CASSSRGFLGTDTQYF. CDR3 nucleotides: TGTGCCAGCAGCTCCCGAGGATTTTTGGGCACAGATACGCAGTATTTT.

The V gene is TRBV10-3, the J gene TRBJ2-1; no firm D call. The CDR3 runs 14 residues. Trimming stripped 3 bases from V and 8 bases from J, with 14 bases between. The germline V gene encodes CDR1 ENHRY and CDR2 SYGVKD. The CDR3 region is CAISDPTSEDEQFF. CDR3 DNA: TGTGCCATCAGTGACCCCACGTCTGAGGATGAGCAGTTCTTC.

This clonotype has ten or more counts. J is TRBJ1-1 and V is TRBV28; weak D call: TRBD1 (6 bases). This CDR3 has 16 residues. Germline V gives CDR1 MDHEN, CDR2 SYDVKM. V lost 2 bases to trimming and J lost 1 base, with 14 bases between them. The CDR3 is CASSLDQGLGNTEAFF. Written as DNA, the CDR3 is TGTGCCAGCAGTTTAGACCAGGGGTTAGGGAACACTGAAGCTTTCTTT.

This clonotype turned up a few times. This chain links TRBV20-1 with TRBJ1-2; 7 bases are shared with TRBD1. V lost 3 bases and J lost 2; bases outside the gene matches: 3. Germline V gene sequence: CDR1 DFQATT, CDR2 SNEGSKA (reference sequence). CDR3 length: 13 amino acids. The CDR3 protein is CSASEGQNYGYTF. The CDR3 nucleotides read TGCAGTGCTAGTGAGGGACAGAACTATGGCTACACCTTC.

This clonotype was counted many times. The chain joins TRBV10-3 to TRBJ2-5; 10 bases align to TRBD2. V gave up 2 bases and J gave up 1 base; unmatched junction bases: 7. There are 17 residues in the CDR3. Germline CDR1 and CDR2: ENHRY and SYGVKD. CDR3 sequence reads: CAISETPSGSPQETQYF. For the CDR3, the DNA is TGTGCCATCAGTGAGACTCCTAGCGGGAGTCCCCAAGAGACCCAGTACTTC.

This chain joins TRBV6-1 and TRBJ1-1; TRBD1 matches at 8 bases. The V and J ends lost 3 bases and 6 bases, in that order; junction bases with no gene match: 9. This CDR3 comprises 15 residues. Germline CDR1 reads MNHNS; CDR2 reads SASEGT. For the CDR3, the DNA is TGTGCCAGCAGTGACCAGGGGGCGTGGGGATCTGAAGCTTTCTTT. Its translation is CASSDQGAWGSEAFF.

The chain carries TRBV24-1 and TRBJ2-2, with unresolved D. The CDR3 contains 16 residues. Germline CDR1 reads KGHDR; CDR2 reads SFDVKD. The V gene lost 2 bases and the J gene lost 6 bases, with 15 bases spanning the gap. The DNA of the CDR3 is TGTGCCACCAGTGATTCTCCCTCCTCGGCACCCGGGGAGCTGTTTTTT. It is translated as CATSDSPSSAPGELFF.

This chain joins TRBV4-1 and TRBJ2-3, with D unresolved. Germline V CDR1 and CDR2: MGHRA, YSYEKL. Between the trimmed V and J ends, which lost 1 base and 0 bases, there was a span of 8 bases. The CDR3 has 15 amino acids. CDR3 nucleotide sequence: TGCGCCAGCAGCCAAGCCCCCCGTAGCACAGATACGCAGTATTTT. Translated: CASSQAPRSTDTQYF.

This clonotype was observed at least ten times. The V call is TRBV7-9, the J call TRBJ1-2; weak D call: TRBD1 (5 bases). The CDR3 is 12 residues long. V dropped 5 bases and J dropped 6 bases, with 10 bases sitting between them. The germline V gene has CDR1 SEHNR and CDR2 FQNEAQ (reference sequence). CDR3 bases: TGTGCCAGCAGCCTTGGGACGGATGGCTACACCTTC. This sequence encodes CASSLGTDGYTF.

In this sample, this clonotype turned up a few times. This chain links TRBV28 with TRBJ2-7, with a tentative D call TRBD2 (5 bases). Trimming left V 6 bases short and J 2 bases short, with 20 bases between. The CDR3 totals 16 residues. Germline CDR1 is MDHEN and CDR2 is SYDVKM. Here the CDR3 reads CASRKKVLAPTYEQYF. In DNA, the CDR3 is TGTGCCAGCAGAAAAAAAGTGCTAGCACCGACCTACGAGCAGTACTTC.

This clonotype was picked up a small number of times. CDR3 coding DNA: TGTGCCAGCAGTTTAGATCCTAGCGGTGTGCGGGAGCAGTACTTC. It codes for CASSLDPSGVREQYF. This chain links TRBV28 with TRBJ2-7, with 7 bases lining up with TRBD2. The CDR3 contains 15 residues. V dropped 2 bases and J dropped 7; count of bases not matched to a gene: 11. CDR1 is MDHEN and CDR2 is SYDVKM in the germline V gene.

Only a few counts were recorded for this clonotype. CDR3 amino acids: CASSHGLAGGNTQYF. The CDR3 region has the DNA TGCGCCAGCAGCCATGGACTAGCGGGAGGGAATACGCAGTATTTT. The J gene is TRBJ2-3, the V gene TRBV4-1, with 15 bases identical to TRBD2. Germline V lookup: CDR1 MGHRA, CDR2 YSYEKL. With V trimmed by 3 bases and J by 7 bases, 2 bases remained unmatched. The CDR3 totals 15 residues.

This clonotype was observed many times. V is TRBV5-1 and J is TRBJ2-2, with 9 positions matching TRBD1. The V gene end was trimmed by 9 bases and the J gene end by 5 bases; junction bases not matched to a gene: 11. Germline lookup yields CDR1 SGHRS and CDR2 YFSETQ. This CDR3 is 15 amino acids long. CDR3 in amino acids: CATSPGTGWTGELFF. As DNA, the CDR3 is TGCGCCACCTCCCCAGGGACAGGGTGGACCGGGGAGCTGTTTTTT.

This clonotype was seen a few times. The chain has TRBV29-1 and TRBJ2-7, with no clear D. This CDR3 region has 13 residues. The germline V gene has CDR1 SQVTM and CDR2 ANQGSEA. V was trimmed by 2 bases and J by 0 bases, leaving 8 bases between them. The CDR3 DNA follows: TGCAGCGTTGAACTAGGCAGCTCCTACGAGCAGTACTTC. Translation gives CSVELGSSYEQYF.

This clonotype was observed many times. The chain recombines TRBV7-8 with TRBJ2-7; 8 bases align to TRBD1. CDR3 size: 14 residues. Germline CDR1 is SGHVS and CDR2 is FQNEAQ. The V gene end was trimmed by 6 bases and the J gene end by 3 bases; junction bases not matched to a gene: 7. The CDR3 here is CASRKGQGIYEQYF. DNA for the CDR3: TGTGCCAGCAGAAAAGGACAGGGTATCTACGAGCAGTACTTC.

This clonotype was seen more than once but under ten times. This chain uses TRBV20-1 with TRBJ2-1, with 8 bases fitting TRBD2. This CDR3 contains 14 residues. The V gene's germline CDR1 is DFQATT and CDR2 SNEGSKA (reference sequence). Trimming took 6 bases from V and 4 from J; bases not matched to a gene: 8. This CDR3 is CSATSSGPYNEQFF. The CDR3 bases are TGCAGTGCGACTTCTAGCGGGCCTTACAATGAGCAGTTCTTC.

This clonotype was observed at least ten times. This chain links TRBV7-9 with TRBJ2-1; D possibly corresponds to TRBD2 (5 bases). The CDR3 is made up of 13 amino acids. Per the germline V gene, CDR1 is SEHNR and CDR2 is FQNEAQ (reference sequence). Trimming left V 5 bases short and J 3 bases short, with 8 bases between. This chain's CDR3 is CASSARGYNEQFF. The CDR3 region has the DNA TGTGCCAGCAGCGCCCGGGGCTACAATGAGCAGTTCTTC.

In this sample, this clonotype turned up many times. The chain links TRBV5-1 to TRBJ2-1; D possibly corresponds to TRBD2 (6 bases). The CDR3 runs to 16 residues. V gave up 4 bases and J gave up 8 bases, with 22 bases separating them. Germline loops: CDR1 SGHRS, CDR2 YFSETQ. CDR3 DNA: TGCGCCAGCAGCCGTGACAACGGGGCGGGGCTGGATGAGCAGTTCTTC. This encodes CASSRDNGAGLDEQFF.